These 26 T cell receptor beta chains were all obtained from the same sample, sequenced in a study of response to subunit inactivated influenza vaccine (dated by TCRdb to the late 2010s). Receptor libraries were prepared by RT-PCR. Sequencing was performed on an Illumina HiSeq 2500. The public reads were run again by TCRdb, first through fastp at Q25 and then through MiXCR, and only productive beta chains were kept. Each entry merges the rows of one CDR3 protein and shows their most common DNA and genes. A total of a few hundred thousand distinct CDR3 sequences appear in this sample, approximately 14% of them only once. The ten top clones hold 11% of the sample. The specimen comprised PBMCs from blood, sampled roughly 13 days after vaccination. Receptors were obtained from a middle-aged man who received an inactivated influenza vaccine. Donor details come from another sample of the same person, matched by shared clones.

V gene TRBV5-5 combines with J gene TRBJ1-4; D remains ambiguous. V was trimmed by 1 base and J by 0 bases, leaving 7 bases between them. This CDR3 spans 15 amino acids. Germline-derived CDR1 and CDR2 are SGHKS and YYEKEE (reference sequence). In DNA form, the CDR3 reads TGTGCCAGCAGCTTGACCGCTACAACTAATGAAAAACTGTTTTTT. It is translated as CASSLTATTNEKLFF.

This clonotype has at least ten counts. The chain combines TRBV3-1 with TRBJ2-3, with 9 bases aligning to TRBD1. The junction had 8 bases not matched to a gene; V was cut back by 1 base and J by 6 bases. CDR3 length equals 16 residues. In germline, CDR1 is LGHDT, CDR2 YNNKEL (reference sequence). CDR3 protein: CASSQAGTGPQDTQYF. The CDR3 DNA is TGTGCCAGCAGCCAAGCTGGGACAGGGCCCCAGGATACGCAGTATTTT.

The rearrangement joins TRBV24-1 to TRBJ2-3; 11 nucleotides match TRBD2. Germline trimming cut 4 bases from V and 5 bases from J; bases unmatched to any gene: 7. The CDR3 covers 16 residues. The germline V gene encodes CDR1 KGHDR and CDR2 SFDVKD. The CDR3 DNA reads TGTGCCACCAGTGACTCCAAACTAGCGGGAGTAGATACGCAGTATTTT. This codes for CATSDSKLAGVDTQYF.

The genes are TRBV7-9 and TRBJ1-2; D gene unclear. The CDR3 has 14 amino acids. Trimming cost V 5 bases and J 0 bases, with 10 bases left between them. The germline V gene has CDR1 SEHNR and CDR2 FQNEAQ (reference sequence). The CDR3 DNA sequence: TGTGCCAGCAGCCCCCCCGGTTCTAACTATGGCTACACCTTC. Its translation: CASSPPGSNYGYTF.

The sample holds many counts of this clonotype. J is TRBJ2-7 and V is TRBV28, with D hard to call. The CDR3 totals 12 residues. V was shortened by 1 base and J by 4 bases, with 5 bases between the two germline ends. CDR1 is MDHEN, CDR2 SYDVKM, per germline. The CDR3 DNA reads as TGTGCCAGCAGTTTATTACGGTACGAGCAGTACTTC. Its translation: CASSLLRYEQYF. Filled out from reference TRBV28 and TRBJ2-7, the complete variable domain reads DVKVTQSSRYLVKRTGEKVFLECVQDMDHENMFWYRQDPGLGLRLIYFSYDVKMKEKGDIPEGYSVSREKKERFSLILESASTNQTSMYLCASSLLRYEQYFGPGTRLTVT.

A few counts support this clonotype. This chain connects TRBV28 to TRBJ2-7; D remains ambiguous. Germline assignment: CDR1 MDHEN and CDR2 SYDVKM. The CDR3 spans 15 residues. V lost 3 bases to trimming and J lost 1 base, with 13 bases between them. CDR3: CASSFSGGWSYEQYF. In DNA, the CDR3 is TGTGCCAGCAGTTTCTCCGGCGGTTGGTCCTACGAGCAGTACTTC. The variable domain in full, with the rest retrieved from reference TRBV28 and TRBJ2-7, is DVKVTQSSRYLVKRTGEKVFLECVQDMDHENMFWYRQDPGLGLRLIYFSYDVKMKEKGDIPEGYSVSREKKERFSLILESASTNQTSMYLCASSFSGGWSYEQYFGPGTRLTVT.

The rearrangement links TRBV6-1 to TRBJ1-5, with unresolved D. CDR3 length equals 13 residues. V was clipped by 6 bases and J by 3 bases, with 9 bases between them. Germline V lookup: CDR1 MNHNS, CDR2 SASEGT. The DNA of the CDR3 is TGTGCCAGCAGGGCCGCGATCAATCAGCCCCAGCATTTT. Translating gives CASRAAINQPQHF.

This sequence joins TRBV7-9 and TRBJ2-7; the D gene is possibly TRBD2 (6 bases). CDR1 SEHNR and CDR2 FQNEAQ come from the germline V gene (reference sequence). The CDR3 has 13 residues. V lost 4 bases, J lost 4 bases, and 11 bases lay in between. Written as DNA, the CDR3 is TGTGCCAGCAGCTCCCCGGGGGTATACGAGCAGTACTTC. Its protein is CASSSPGVYEQYF.

There are a few counts of this clonotype. The chain joins TRBV5-1 to TRBJ2-5; tentative D call: TRBD1 (7 bases). The CDR3 runs to 14 residues. Trimming left V 7 bases short and J 6 bases short, with 19 bases between. Germline-derived CDR1 and CDR2 are SGHRS and YFSETQ. The CDR3, as DNA: TGCGCCAGCTCGGAGGAGGGGGCGACGAAGACCCAGTACTTC. Translation: CASSEEGATKTQYF.

The rearrangement links TRBV19 to TRBJ1-5; D is perhaps TRBD1 (5 bases). The CDR3 totals 14 residues. In germline, CDR1 is LNHDA, CDR2 SQIVND (reference sequence). Trimming pared 8 bases from V and 0 bases from J, leaving 11 bases between. CDR3: CASGRQNSNQPQHF. The CDR3 DNA sequence: TGTGCCAGTGGACGACAGAATAGCAATCAGCCCCAGCATTTT.

This chain links TRBV14 with TRBJ2-1; 12 bases match TRBD2. The CDR3 totals 14 residues. Germline lookup yields CDR1 SGHDN and CDR2 FVKESK. The trim removed 6 bases at V and 6 bases at J, leaving 3 bases unmatched. CDR3 protein: CASSGLAGLNEQFF. The DNA of the CDR3 is TGTGCCAGCAGTGGACTAGCGGGGCTCAATGAGCAGTTCTTC.

With regard to this clonotype: Germline and junction disagree at one end, which may indicate a read error. The chain employs TRBV5-5 and TRBJ2-5, with D unresolved. From germline, CDR1 is SGHKS and CDR2 YYEKEE (reference sequence). There are 12 residues in the CDR3. The CDR3 nucleotides are TGTGCCAGCAGCTTTCAGCAAGAGATCCAGTACTTC. This gives the protein CASSFQQEIQYF.

The CDR3 sequence: CSAPVQSYGYTF. The CDR3 DNA reads as TGCAGTGCCCCGGTTCAGAGCTATGGCTACACCTTC. The gene calls are TRBV20-1 and TRBJ1-2; D call uncertain. The CDR3 loop spans 12 amino acids. Germline V CDR1 and CDR2: DFQATT, SNEGSKA (reference sequence). V lost 6 bases to trimming and J lost 4 bases, with 12 bases between them.

V gene TRBV7-6 combines with J gene TRBJ2-3; 7 nucleotides match TRBD2. The CDR3 extends over 14 amino acids. The germline V gene has CDR1 SGHVS and CDR2 FNYEAQ. V shed 5 bases, J shed 3 bases, and the junction held 5 bases outside the gene matches. The CDR3 coding sequence is TGTGCCAGCAGCGGAGGACTAGATACAGATACGCAGTATTTT. Amino acid sequence: CASSGGLDTDTQYF.

This clonotype was detected a few times. The chain has TRBV5-6 and TRBJ2-1; D remains ambiguous. The germline V gene encodes CDR1 SGHDT and CDR2 YYEEEE. The CDR3 loop spans 17 amino acids. Trimming took 0 bases from V and 3 from J, leaving 16 bases between them. The CDR3 DNA sequence: TGTGCCAGCAGCTTGGGTCCGCTAAGGGATCACTACAATGAGCAGTTCTTC. It yields the protein CASSLGPLRDHYNEQFF.

This clonotype occurred a few times. The chain employs TRBV12-3 or TRBV12-4 and TRBJ1-5, with TRBD1 identical over 7 bases. V shed 6 bases and J 3 bases; nucleotides not matched to a gene: 8. This CDR3 comprises 15 residues. CDR3 sequence: CASSPRQGHNQPQHF. In DNA, the CDR3 is TGTGCCAGCAGCCCGAGACAGGGACACAATCAGCCCCAGCATTTT.

In its sample, this clonotype was seen a few times. The chain employs TRBV2 and TRBJ2-7, with TRBD2 matching over 11 bases. This CDR3 region has 16 residues. CDR1 and CDR2 from the germline V gene are SNHLY and FYNNEI. V was pared by 0 bases and J by 0 bases, with 1 base of the junction left unmatched. For the CDR3, the DNA is TGTGCCAGCAGTGAAGCGGGACTAGCGGCCTCCTACGAGCAGTACTTC. This gives the protein CASSEAGLAASYEQYF.

The sample holds a few counts of this clonotype. This rearrangement joins TRBV12-3 or TRBV12-4 to TRBJ1-3; D not resolved. Deletions cut 6 bases from V and 0 bases from J, with 6 bases between. The CDR3 runs 13 residues. The CDR3 spells CASRSSSGNTIYF. The DNA of the CDR3 is TGTGCCAGCAGGTCCAGCTCTGGAAACACCATATATTTT.

This clonotype was seen more than once but under ten times. The genes are TRBV29-1 and TRBJ2-4; maybe TRBD1 (6 bases). Looked up from germline, CDR1 is SQVTM and CDR2 is ANQGSEA. This CDR3 contains 13 residues. Trimming cost V 7 bases and J 10 bases, with 20 bases left between them. CDR3 region: CSAEDSSDAIQYF. The CDR3 DNA sequence: TGCAGCGCGGAGGACAGCTCGGATGCTATTCAGTACTTC.

This CDR3 is CSAIRSSYNEQFF. DNA for the CDR3: TGCAGTGCTATCAGAAGCTCCTACAATGAGCAGTTCTTC. The chain couples TRBV20-1 to TRBJ2-1; D gene unclear. There are 13 residues in the CDR3. Looked up from germline, CDR1 is DFQATT and CDR2 is SNEGSKA (reference sequence). Trimming shortened V by 4 bases and J by 0 bases, and 7 bases separated the two germline ends.

The V gene is TRBV10-3, the J gene TRBJ2-6; D possibly corresponds to TRBD2 (6 bases). The CDR3 covers 16 residues. Germline V gives CDR1 ENHRY, CDR2 SYGVKD. V lost 6 bases, J lost 0 bases, and 12 bases lay in between. The CDR3: CAISEGLSSGANVLTF. The CDR3 nucleotides read TGTGCCATCAGCGAGGGACTGTCCTCTGGGGCCAACGTCCTGACTTTC.

This clonotype has only a few counts. V is TRBV9 and J is TRBJ2-2; D perhaps matches TRBD2 (6 bases). CDR3 length: 15 residues. Germline lookup yields CDR1 SGDLS and CDR2 YYNGEE. The V gene lost 1 base and the J gene lost 4 bases, with 11 bases spanning the gap. This chain's CDR3 is CASSVTSSPTGELFF. The CDR3 DNA follows: TGTGCCAGCAGCGTAACTAGCAGTCCCACCGGGGAGCTGTTTTTT.

Details on this clonotype: Being one base from a much bigger clone, this may be a read error. No conserved phenylalanine or tryptophan is present at the end of the CDR3, so a read error is the likely explanation. This chain connects TRBV20-1 to TRBJ2-1, with D perhaps matching TRBD1 (5 bases). The CDR3 runs to 15 residues. The germline gives CDR1 DFQATT, CDR2 SNEGSKA (reference sequence). V lost 0 bases and J 4 bases, leaving 13 bases between the germline ends. This chain's CDR3 is CSARDGASVYNEQFL. Here the CDR3 DNA reads TGCAGTGCTAGAGATGGGGCCAGCGTATACAATGAGCAGTTCTTG.

The rearrangement joins TRBV20-1 to TRBJ2-2, with D perhaps TRBD1 or TRBD2 (5 bases each). Trimming removed 0 bases from V and 4 bases from J, with 9 bases in between. Germline values: CDR1 DFQATT, CDR2 SNEGSKA (reference sequence). CDR3 length: 14 amino acids. The CDR3 reads CSARDGGRTGELFF. DNA for the CDR3: TGCAGTGCTAGAGATGGGGGTCGCACCGGGGAGCTGTTTTTT.

The rearrangement uses TRBV29-1 and TRBJ2-5; D may be TRBD2 (6 bases). V lost 3 bases and J lost 4, with 12 bases in between. Germline lookup yields CDR1 SQVTM and CDR2 ANQGSEA. The CDR3 consists of 13 residues. The CDR3 coding sequence is TGCAGCGTTGAGAAAGCGGGCGGAGAGACCCAGTACTTC. Translating it yields CSVEKAGGETQYF.

The chain joins TRBV10-3 to TRBJ2-7; 10 bases are shared with TRBD2. CDR3 length equals 16 residues. Losses at the gene ends were 0 bases for V and 8 bases for J; bases not matched to a gene: 10. The V gene's germline CDR1 is ENHRY and CDR2 SYGVKD. The CDR3 bases are TGTGCCATCAGTGAGTCGGTGTCTAGCGGGGGCTTCCAGCAGTACTTC. Translating it yields CAISESVSSGGFQQYF.